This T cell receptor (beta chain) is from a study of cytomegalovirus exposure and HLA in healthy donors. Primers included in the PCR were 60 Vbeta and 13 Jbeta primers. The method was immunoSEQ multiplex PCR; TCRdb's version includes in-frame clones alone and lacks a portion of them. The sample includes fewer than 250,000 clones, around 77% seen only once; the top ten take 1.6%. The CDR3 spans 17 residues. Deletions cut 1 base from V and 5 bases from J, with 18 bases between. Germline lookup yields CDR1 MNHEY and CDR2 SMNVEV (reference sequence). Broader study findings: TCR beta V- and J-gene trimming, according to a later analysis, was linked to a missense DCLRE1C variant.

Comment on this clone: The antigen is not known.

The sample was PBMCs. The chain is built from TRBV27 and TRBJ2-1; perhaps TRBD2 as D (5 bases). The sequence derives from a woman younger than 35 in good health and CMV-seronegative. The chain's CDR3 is CASSLYLSGGANNEQFF. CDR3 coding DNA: TGTGCCAGCAGTTTATACCTCAGCGGAGGCGCAAACAATGAGCAGTTCTTC.